One sample yielded the 21 T cell receptor beta chains listed below, sequenced in a study of cytomegalovirus exposure and HLA in healthy donors. The PCR contained 60 Vbeta and 13 Jbeta primers. Method: immunoSEQ multiplex PCR; TCRdb's copy keeps in-frame clones and lacks some. The top ten hold roughly a quarter of the sample, which has 60,000 to 65,000 clones, more than 60% seen once. The sequencing sample was made of PBMCs. These receptors all come from a woman aged 40 to 55 in good health and CMV-seropositive.

The gene calls are TRBV9 and TRBJ2-5, with a tentative D call TRBD1 (5 bases). The CDR3 spans 13 residues. Trimming left V 3 bases short and J 11 bases short, with 17 bases between. Germline V gives CDR1 SGDLS, CDR2 YYNGEE. The DNA of the CDR3 is TGTGCCAGCAGCGCCCGGACATCCTCCAAGCAGTACTTC. Protein: CASSARTSSKQYF.

The genes are TRBV28 and TRBJ1-3; possibly TRBD1 for D (6 bases). The CDR3 is 14 amino acids. Germline loops: CDR1 MDHEN, CDR2 SYDVKM. Trimming pared 5 bases from V and 8 bases from J, leaving 16 bases between. CDR3 loop: CASSPPEGGDTIYF. The CDR3 DNA follows: TGTGCCAGCAGTCCCCCGGAGGGGGGGGACACCATATATTTT. The full variable domain, in which reference TRBV28 and TRBJ1-3 provide the parts outside the CDR3, is DVKVTQSSRYLVKRTGEKVFLECVQDMDHENMFWYRQDPGLGLRLIYFSYDVKMKEKGDIPEGYSVSREKKERFSLILESASTNQTSMYLCASSPPEGGDTIYFGEGSWLTVV.

This clone was picked up a small number of times. In DNA form, the CDR3 reads TGTGCCAGTAGTTTGGACAGGGGGCGGACTGAAGCTTTCTTT. It specifies CASSLDRGRTEAFF. The rearrangement links TRBV19 to TRBJ1-1; TRBD1 matches 11 bases. The germline V gene encodes CDR1 LNHDA and CDR2 SQIVND (reference sequence). The CDR3 has 14 residues. The V gene end was trimmed by 5 bases and the J gene end by 5 bases; junction bases not matched to a gene: 4.

In this sample, this clone turned up a few times. J is TRBJ2-1 and V is TRBV5-1; TRBD2 is a possible D gene (6 bases). This CDR3 is 13 amino acids long. Germline V gene data show CDR1 as SGHRS and CDR2 as YFSETQ. V lost 4 bases and J 7 bases, leaving 12 bases between the germline ends. The CDR3 reads CASSVGGQNEQFF. DNA for the CDR3: TGCGCCAGCAGCGTCGGGGGTCAGAATGAGCAGTTCTTC.

V gene TRBV19 combines with J gene TRBJ1-1; 10 nucleotides agree with TRBD1. The CDR3 is 16 residues long. The V segment lost 5 bases and the J segment 5 bases; nucleotides outside the gene matches: 11. Germline CDR1 is LNHDA and CDR2 is SQIVND (reference sequence). The chain's CDR3 is CASSARDRGWGTEAFF. The CDR3 DNA reads TGTGCCAGTAGTGCCCGGGACAGGGGATGGGGAACTGAAGCTTTCTTT.

The chain joins TRBV11-2 to TRBJ2-7; 9 nucleotides agree with TRBD2. CDR1 is SGHAT, CDR2 FQNNGV, per germline. The CDR3 sequence is 16 residues long. V shed 4 bases, J shed 0 bases, and the junction held 7 bases outside the gene matches. This CDR3 reads CASSSPTSGNSYEQYF. The CDR3 nucleotides read TGTGCCAGCAGCTCCCCGACTAGCGGAAACTCCTACGAGCAGTACTTC.

This chain joins TRBV27 and TRBJ1-1; 9 positions agree with TRBD1. CDR1 is MNHEY, CDR2 SMNVEV, per germline (reference sequence). The trim removed 8 bases at V and 5 bases at J, leaving 6 bases unmatched. CDR3 length: 13 amino acids. DNA for the CDR3: TGTGCCAGCCAGAATGACAGGGGGACTGAAGCTTTCTTT. Protein: CASQNDRGTEAFF.

The chain links TRBV5-1 to TRBJ1-4; D not certain. The CDR3 is 16 amino acids. Germline V gives CDR1 SGHRS, CDR2 YFSETQ. V was shortened by 5 bases and J by 0 bases, with 14 bases between the two germline ends. The CDR3 sequence is CASRTTVGATNEKLFF. The CDR3 nucleotides are TGCGCCAGCAGAACCACAGTCGGGGCAACTAATGAAAAACTGTTTTTT. Using reference TRBV5-1 and TRBJ1-4 for the parts outside the CDR3, the full variable domain is KAGVTQTPRYLIKTRGQQVTLSCSPISGHRSVSWYQQTPGQGLQFLFEYFSETQRNKGNFPGRFSGRQFSNSRSEMNVSTLELGDSALYLCASRTTVGATNEKLFFGSGTQLSVL.

This chain connects TRBV7-9 to TRBJ1-2; 7 positions match TRBD1. V lost 2 bases to trimming and J lost 2 bases; unmatched junction nucleotides: 14. Per germline, CDR1 SEHNR and CDR2 FQNEAQ (reference sequence). This CDR3 comprises 18 residues. The CDR3 coding sequence is TGTGCCAGCAGCTTATCCCTCTTCGGGACAGTAATCAACTATGGCTACACCTTC. This encodes CASSLSLFGTVINYGYTF. Combining the CDR3 with reference TRBV7-9 and TRBJ1-2 gives the whole variable domain DTGVSQNPRHKITKRGQNVTFRCDPISEHNRLYWYRQTLGQGPEFLTYFQNEAQLEKSRLLSDRFSAERPKGSFSTLEIQRTEQGDSAMYLCASSLSLFGTVINYGYTFGSGTRLTVV.

The V gene is TRBV6-6, the J gene TRBJ2-1, with 9 bases fitting TRBD1. CDR1 and CDR2 from the germline V gene are MNHNY and SVGAGI (reference sequence). The CDR3 length is 15 residues. The V gene end was trimmed by 10 bases and the J gene end by 3 bases; junction bases not matched to a gene: 10. CDR3 bases: TGTGCCACCTCTCCACCGGGACAGGGCTACAATGAGCAGTTCTTC. It specifies CATSPPGQGYNEQFF.

The rearrangement links TRBV2 to TRBJ2-1; the match to TRBD2 covers 12 bases. The V gene's germline CDR1 is SNHLY and CDR2 FYNNEI. The CDR3 consists of 14 residues. With V trimmed by 7 bases and J by 8 bases, 6 bases remained unmatched. CDR3 residues: CASKTSGGRDEQFF. CDR3 coding DNA: TGTGCCAGCAAAACTAGCGGGGGGAGGGATGAGCAGTTCTTC.

The CDR3 sequence is CASSSDRRINYGYTF. CDR3 nucleotides: TGTGCCAGCAGCTCAGACAGACGGATAAACTATGGCTACACCTTC. The chain combines TRBV25-1 with TRBJ1-2; weak D call: TRBD1 (5 bases). Looked up from germline, CDR1 is MGHDK and CDR2 is SYGVNS. V was trimmed by 6 bases and J by 2 bases, leaving 16 bases between them. The CDR3 spans 15 residues.

The rearrangement joins TRBV19 to TRBJ1-5, with D uncertain. There are 15 residues in the CDR3. V was pared by 4 bases and J by 4 bases, with 14 bases between. In germline, CDR1 is LNHDA, CDR2 SQIVND (reference sequence). The CDR3 protein is CASSTEARSNQPQHF. The CDR3 bases are TGTGCCAGTAGTACTGAGGCACGATCGAATCAGCCCCAGCATTTT.

As for this clone: The germline gene is not matched at one end of the junction; a read error may be the cause. The rearrangement links TRBV7-9 to TRBJ2-1; 8 bases match TRBD1. The CDR3 loop spans 15 amino acids. The V gene's germline CDR1 is SEHNR and CDR2 FQNEAQ (reference sequence). The CDR3 here is CSSSSRVPGGWEQFF. The CDR3 DNA reads as TGTTCCAGCAGCTCCAGAGTTCCAGGGGGCTGGGAGCAGTTCTTC.

The chain combines TRBV5-1 with TRBJ1-5; possibly TRBD1 for D (5 bases). V was clipped by 4 bases and J by 6 bases, with 14 bases between them. This CDR3 is built from 14 residues. Germline CDR1 SGHRS, CDR2 YFSETQ. The CDR3 here is CASSVDRGSQPQHF. The CDR3 DNA is TGCGCCAGCAGCGTCGACCGGGGGAGTCAGCCCCAGCATTTT.

This clone was recorded only once. This sequence joins TRBV6-6 and TRBJ1-2; 9 bases are shared with TRBD1. Trimming at V came to 0 bases and at J to 4 bases, leaving 3 bases not matched to a gene. The CDR3 consists of 15 residues. The germline gives CDR1 MNHNY, CDR2 SVGAGI (reference sequence). CDR3 in DNA: TGTGCCAGCAGTTACTCACAGGGGGCAGGCTATGGCTACACCTTC. Translated, it gives CASSYSQGAGYGYTF.

This clone showed up just a few times. The chain combines TRBV6-5 with TRBJ1-4, with D possibly matching TRBD1 (6 bases). CDR1 and CDR2 from the germline V gene are MNHEY and SVGAGI. The CDR3 spans 16 residues. The V end lost 0 bases, the J end lost 8 bases, and 16 bases lay between the germline ends. The CDR3 DNA reads as TGTGCCAGCAGTTACTCGTCGGCAGGGGATAGGGAAAAACTGTTTTTT. Protein sequence: CASSYSSAGDREKLFF.

The chain has TRBV6-5 and TRBJ2-1; 10 bases match TRBD2. V gave up 6 bases and J gave up 6 bases; unmatched junction bases: 5. The CDR3 runs 14 residues. Per germline, CDR1 MNHEY and CDR2 SVGAGI. Here the CDR3 reads CASRAGLASNEQFF. The CDR3 DNA sequence: TGTGCCAGCAGAGCGGGACTAGCGAGCAATGAGCAGTTCTTC.

This chain joins TRBV19 and TRBJ1-1, with a possible D match to TRBD1 (5 bases). CDR3 length equals 14 residues. With 7 bases removed from V and 6 bases from J, the gap between germline ends came to 18 bases. Germline V gene sequence: CDR1 LNHDA, CDR2 SQIVND (reference sequence). The CDR3 DNA reads as TGTGCCAGTACCCCGTGGTCGGGGGGTCCTGAAGCTTTCTTT. It specifies CASTPWSGGPEAFF.

This chain links TRBV19 with TRBJ2-7; 8 bases are shared with TRBD1. V gave up 1 base and J gave up 1 base; unmatched junction bases: 3. The CDR3 runs 15 residues. CDR1 is LNHDA and CDR2 is SQIVND in the germline V gene (reference sequence). CDR3 residues: CASSIGRDRSYEQYF. CDR3 sequence (DNA): TGTGCCAGTAGTATAGGCCGGGACAGGTCCTACGAGCAGTACTTC.

This clone was observed a few times. This chain links TRBV15 with TRBJ1-1; D unresolved. With 0 bases removed from V and 10 bases from J, the gap between germline ends came to 12 bases. Germline CDR1 and CDR2: LNHNV and YYDKDF (reference sequence). The CDR3 spans 13 residues. The CDR3 DNA follows: TGTGCCACCAGCAGAGATCAATATGGAGTAGCTTTCTTT. It yields the protein CATSRDQYGVAFF.